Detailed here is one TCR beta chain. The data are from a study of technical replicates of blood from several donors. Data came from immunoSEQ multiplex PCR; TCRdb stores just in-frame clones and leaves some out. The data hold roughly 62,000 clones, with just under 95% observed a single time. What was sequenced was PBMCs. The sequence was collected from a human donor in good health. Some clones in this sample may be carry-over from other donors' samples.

CDR3 sequence (DNA): TGTGCCAGCAGTCCGGCACAGGCGAACACTGAAGCTTTCTTT. This encodes CASSPAQANTEAFF. The chain joins TRBV28 to TRBJ1-1, with D possibly TRBD1 on 5 matching bases. The CDR3 spans 14 residues. Trimming took 5 bases from V and 1 from J, leaving 11 bases between them. Per germline, CDR1 MDHEN and CDR2 SYDVKM.